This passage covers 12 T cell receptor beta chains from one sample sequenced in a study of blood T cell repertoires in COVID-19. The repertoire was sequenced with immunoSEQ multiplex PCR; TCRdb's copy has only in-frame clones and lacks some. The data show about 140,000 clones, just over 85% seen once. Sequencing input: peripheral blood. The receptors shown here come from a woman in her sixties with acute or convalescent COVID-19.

The CDR3 coding sequence is TGTGCCAGTCTCGGAGTCCCCGGCCAACCCCTCCACTTT. Translating it yields CASLGVPGQPLHF. The rearrangement joins TRBV27 to TRBJ1-6; D unclear. This CDR3 contains 13 residues. Germline loops: CDR1 MNHEY, CDR2 SMNVEV (reference sequence). Deletions cut 9 bases from V and 12 bases from J, with 18 bases between.

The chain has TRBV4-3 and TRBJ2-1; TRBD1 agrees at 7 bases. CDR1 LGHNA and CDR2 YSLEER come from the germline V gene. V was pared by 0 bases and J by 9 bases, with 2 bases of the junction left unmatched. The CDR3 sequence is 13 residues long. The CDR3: CASSQEDRLEQFF. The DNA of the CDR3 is TGCGCCAGCAGCCAAGAGGACAGGCTTGAGCAGTTCTTC.

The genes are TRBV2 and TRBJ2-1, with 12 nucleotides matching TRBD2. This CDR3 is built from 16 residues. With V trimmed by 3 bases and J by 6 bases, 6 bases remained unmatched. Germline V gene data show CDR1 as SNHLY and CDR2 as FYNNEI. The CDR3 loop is CASSETASGGANEQFF. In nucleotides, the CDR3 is TGTGCCAGCAGTGAGACCGCTAGCGGGGGGGCCAATGAGCAGTTCTTC.

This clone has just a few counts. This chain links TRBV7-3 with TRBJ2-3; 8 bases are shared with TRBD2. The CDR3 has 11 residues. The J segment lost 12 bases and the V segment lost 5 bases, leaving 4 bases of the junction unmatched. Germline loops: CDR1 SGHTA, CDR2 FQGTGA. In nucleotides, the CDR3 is TGTGCCAGCAGCGGAAGCGGGGGACAGTATTTT. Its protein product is CASSGSGGQYF.

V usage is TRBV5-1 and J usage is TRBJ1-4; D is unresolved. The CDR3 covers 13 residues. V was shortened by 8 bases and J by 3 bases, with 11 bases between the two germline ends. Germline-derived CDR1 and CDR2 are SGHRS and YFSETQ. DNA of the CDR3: TGCGCCAGTCGACTGTCCCCTAATGAAAAACTGTTTTTT. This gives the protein CASRLSPNEKLFF.

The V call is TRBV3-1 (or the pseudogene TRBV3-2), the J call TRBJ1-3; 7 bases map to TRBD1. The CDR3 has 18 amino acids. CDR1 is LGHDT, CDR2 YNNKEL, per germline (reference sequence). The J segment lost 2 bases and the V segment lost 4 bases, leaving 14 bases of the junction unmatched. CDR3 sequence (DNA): TGTGCCAGCAGCCCGAGCGAAACAGGGGTAAGACCTGGAAACACCATATATTTT. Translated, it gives CASSPSETGVRPGNTIYF.

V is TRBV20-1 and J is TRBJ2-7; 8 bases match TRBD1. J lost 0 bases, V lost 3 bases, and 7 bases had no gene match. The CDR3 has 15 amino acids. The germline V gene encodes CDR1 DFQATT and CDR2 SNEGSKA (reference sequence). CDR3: CSASMGQVVSYEQYF. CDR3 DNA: TGCAGTGCTAGTATGGGACAGGTCGTCTCCTACGAGCAGTACTTC.

The CDR3 sequence is CASSLGGPDTQYF. Written as DNA, the CDR3 is TGTGCCAGCAGCCTAGGGGGCCCAGATACGCAGTATTTT. The rearrangement links TRBV12-3 or TRBV12-4 to TRBJ2-3; TRBD1 agrees at 7 bases. V gave up 6 bases and J gave up 4 bases; unmatched junction bases: 4. CDR3 size: 13 residues.

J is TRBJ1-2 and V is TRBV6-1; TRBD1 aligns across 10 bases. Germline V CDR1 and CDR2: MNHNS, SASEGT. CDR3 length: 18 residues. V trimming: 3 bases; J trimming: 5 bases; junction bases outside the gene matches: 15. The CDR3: CASSDPRDRGSRGYGYTF. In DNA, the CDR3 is TGTGCCAGCAGTGATCCCCGGGACAGGGGTTCGAGGGGTTATGGCTACACCTTC.

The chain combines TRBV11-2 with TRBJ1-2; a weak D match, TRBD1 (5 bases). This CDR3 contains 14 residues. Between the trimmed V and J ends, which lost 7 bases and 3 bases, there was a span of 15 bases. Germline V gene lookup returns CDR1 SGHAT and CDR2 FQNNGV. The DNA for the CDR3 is TGTGCCAGCAACCTTTTGGGGGGGGACTATGGCTACACCTTC. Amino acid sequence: CASNLLGGDYGYTF.

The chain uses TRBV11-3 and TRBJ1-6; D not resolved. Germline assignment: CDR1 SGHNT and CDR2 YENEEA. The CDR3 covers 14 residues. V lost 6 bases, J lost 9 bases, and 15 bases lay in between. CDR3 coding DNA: TGTGCCAGCAGGAGGGAATCTTTCATTTCACCCCTCCACTTT. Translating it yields CASRRESFISPLHF.

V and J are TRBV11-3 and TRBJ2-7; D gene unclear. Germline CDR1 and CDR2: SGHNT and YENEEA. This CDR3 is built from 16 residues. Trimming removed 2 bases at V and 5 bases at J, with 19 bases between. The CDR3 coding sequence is TGTGCCAGCAGCTTAAGTCTTTGGAAGGAGAGCCACGAGCAGTACTTC. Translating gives CASSLSLWKESHEQYF.